The rows below give T cell receptor beta chains drawn from one sample of a study of OX40 agonist ivuxolimab in advanced cancers. Profiling relied on immunoSEQ multiplex PCR, and the TCRdb table lists in-frame clones only, not all of them. The repertoire holds tens of thousands of clones, with about 91% as singletons. Material: CD4+ or CD8+ T cells sorted from blood, obtained in a trial of the OX40 agonist ivuxolimab. The receptor source for this set is an adult with an advanced solid tumor such as melanoma, head and neck, liver or kidney cancer. CDR3s include the opening cysteine and the closing phenylalanine or tryptophan. A D gene is named only where the DNA matches it firmly. Only some rows state a clone size, as once, few, many or a class for expanded clones.

DNA: TGTGCCAGCAGCGATTCTAGCGGCTCCTACGAGCAGTACTTC
CDR3: CASSDSSGSYEQYF
D: TRBD2
J: TRBJ2-7
V: TRBV9
size: NA

DNA: TGTGCCAGCAGTTACTCGGAGCGGGAGGGCGAGGAGACCCAGTACTTC
CDR3: CASSYSEREGEETQYF
D: TRBD2
J: TRBJ2-5
V: TRBV6-5
size: few

DNA: TGTGCCACCAGACAGGTTGTCGGGGCCAACACCTACGAGCAGTACTTC
CDR3: CATRQVVGANTYEQYF
D: NA
J: TRBJ2-7
V: TRBV15
size: NA

DNA: TGTGCCAGCAGCTTAGGGGGGTTGGGTGAAAAACTGTTTTTT
CDR3: CASSLGGLGEKLFF
D: NA
J: TRBJ1-4
V: TRBV7-8
size: NA

DNA: TGTGCCAGCAGCGTAGAGGCTGGGAGAGGTAATGAGCAGTTCTTC
CDR3: CASSVEAGRGNEQFF
D: NA
J: TRBJ2-1
V: TRBV9
size: NA

DNA: TGTGCCAGCAGTCTCAACAGGGGTGCCGGAAACACCATATATTTT
CDR3: CASSLNRGAGNTIYF
D: TRBD1
J: TRBJ1-3
V: TRBV28
size: NA

DNA: TGCGCCAGCAGTCTGACAGGAGACACCGGGGAGCTGTTTTTT
CDR3: CASSLTGDTGELFF
D: NA
J: TRBJ2-2
V: TRBV5-1
size: once

DNA: TGCGCCAGCAGTCGGGGTAGAAATGGCTACACCTTC
CDR3: CASSRGRNGYTF
D: NA
J: TRBJ1-2
V: TRBV23-1
size: NA

DNA: TGTGCCAGCAGATTGACAGGGTATAACTCCTACAATGAGCAGTTCTTC
CDR3: CASRLTGYNSYNEQFF
D: TRBD1
J: TRBJ2-1
V: TRBV7-2
size: NA

DNA: TGTGCCAGCATCGACCGAAGAAATGAAAAACTGTTTTTT
CDR3: CASIDRRNEKLFF
D: NA
J: TRBJ1-4
V: TRBV6-5
size: NA

DNA: TGTGCCAGCAGCTTAGGGAAAGGGACTGGAAACACCATATATTTT
CDR3: CASSLGKGTGNTIYF
D: NA
J: TRBJ1-3
V: TRBV13
size: NA

DNA: TGTGCCAGCAGCTTAGGGGTGGAGCAGCCCCAGCATTTT
CDR3: CASSLGVEQPQHF
D: NA
J: TRBJ1-5
V: TRBV7-8
size: NA